These 18 T cell receptor beta chains were all obtained from the same sample, sequenced in a study of blood T cell repertoires in COVID-19. This table comes from immunoSEQ multiplex PCR, and its TCRdb copy is limited to in-frame clones, with some not included. The sample includes 55,000 to 70,000 clones, 80% to 90% of them seen just once. The sample comprised peripheral blood. The receptor set was obtained from a woman younger than 30 with acute or convalescent COVID-19.

The sample holds one count of this clone. This chain links TRBV30 with TRBJ2-1, with TRBD1 matching 7 bases. Germline-derived CDR1 and CDR2 are GTSNPN and SVGIG (reference sequence). The J segment lost 3 bases and the V segment lost 2 bases, leaving 16 bases of the junction unmatched. The CDR3 covers 18 residues. This CDR3 reads CAWSILARGKNYYNEQFF. The CDR3 DNA is TGTGCCTGGAGTATCCTCGCCAGGGGGAAAAACTACTACAATGAGCAGTTCTTC.

The V call is TRBV15, the J call TRBJ2-7; 10 positions agree with TRBD1. CDR3 length: 15 residues. Germline V CDR1 and CDR2: LNHNV, YYDKDF (reference sequence). Trimming took 3 bases from V and 3 from J; bases not matched to a gene: 5. The CDR3 coding sequence is TGTGCCACCAGCAGGGGGACAGGGGAATACTACGAGCAGTACTTC. This sequence encodes CATSRGTGEYYEQYF.

V is TRBV27 and J is TRBJ2-2, with 16 bases lining up with TRBD2. Germline V gene data show CDR1 as MNHEY and CDR2 as SMNVEV (reference sequence). With V trimmed by 8 bases and J by 6 bases, 24 bases remained unmatched. The CDR3 has 22 residues. CDR3 bases: TGTGCCAGCGGTTGGGGAGGGTTCGGGTACTGGGGACTAGCGGGAGGGCCCGGGGAGCTGTTTTTT. This codes for CASGWGGFGYWGLAGGPGELFF.

This chain connects TRBV9 to TRBJ1-2; D call uncertain. The germline V gene has CDR1 SGDLS and CDR2 YYNGEE. This CDR3 has 13 amino acids. The V gene lost 1 base and the J gene lost 5 bases, with 9 bases spanning the gap. The CDR3 sequence: CASSVSSGYGYTF. DNA for the CDR3: TGTGCCAGCAGCGTATCGTCCGGGTATGGCTACACCTTC.

CDR3 protein: CASSPSRWTGPATDTQYF. Here the CDR3 DNA reads TGTGCCAGCAGCCCTTCCCGCTGGACAGGGCCAGCCACAGATACGCAGTATTTT. The V gene is TRBV7-9, the J gene TRBJ2-3; 8 bases are shared with TRBD1. The CDR3 has 18 residues. The V gene's germline CDR1 is SEHNR and CDR2 FQNEAQ (reference sequence). The V segment lost 5 bases and the J segment 2 bases; nucleotides outside the gene matches: 15. The whole variable domain, remainder taken from reference TRBV7-9 and TRBJ2-3, is DTGVSQNPRHKITKRGQNVTFRCDPISEHNRLYWYRQTLGQGPEFLTYFQNEAQLEKSRLLSDRFSAERPKGSFSTLEIQRTEQGDSAMYLCASSPSRWTGPATDTQYFGPGTRLTVL.

The rearrangement joins TRBV7-2 to TRBJ2-5; TRBD2 is a possible D gene (5 bases). Germline V gene lookup returns CDR1 SGHTA and CDR2 FQGNSA. V lost 4 bases, J lost 1 base, and 7 bases lay in between. The length of the CDR3 is 13 residues. CDR3 loop: CASSSRVQETQYF. The CDR3 DNA reads as TGTGCCAGCAGCTCGCGGGTCCAAGAGACCCAGTACTTC.

This chain connects TRBV11-2 to TRBJ2-6, with 14 bases aligning to TRBD2. Germline V lookup: CDR1 SGHAT, CDR2 FQNNGV. The ends lost 4 bases at V and 4 bases at J; junction bases unmatched: 3. This CDR3 has 17 amino acids. This chain's CDR3 is CASSSGLAGGGANVLTF. The CDR3 region has the DNA TGTGCCAGCAGCTCCGGACTAGCGGGGGGCGGGGCCAACGTCCTGACTTTC.

This clone was seen a single time. Other DNA sequences within the sample encode an identical CDR3. V and J are TRBV9 and TRBJ1-1, with 11 nucleotides matching TRBD1. This CDR3 region has 15 residues. V was pared by 4 bases and J by 4 bases, with 6 bases of the junction left unmatched. Germline V gives CDR1 SGDLS, CDR2 YYNGEE. CDR3 region: CASSPGQGAFTEAFF. CDR3 coding DNA: TGTGCCAGCAGCCCCGGACAGGGGGCGTTCACTGAAGCTTTCTTT.

The table lists this clone with a few counts. The chain employs TRBV10-3 and TRBJ1-4, with TRBD1 matching over 7 bases. CDR1 ENHRY and CDR2 SYGVKD come from the germline V gene. The CDR3 spans 14 residues. V was pared by 6 bases and J by 6 bases, with 7 bases of the junction left unmatched. The CDR3 nucleotides read TGTGCCATCAGCGAAAACGACAGGGATGAAAAACTGTTTTTT. Translating it yields CAISENDRDEKLFF.

This chain links TRBV9 with TRBJ2-2, with TRBD2 matching 9 bases. Germline V gene sequence: CDR1 SGDLS, CDR2 YYNGEE. The trim removed 0 bases at V and 7 bases at J, leaving 7 bases unmatched. There are 16 residues in the CDR3. The CDR3 reads CASSVVAGGPDGELFF. As DNA, the CDR3 is TGTGCCAGCAGCGTAGTGGCGGGGGGGCCCGACGGGGAGCTGTTTTTT.

This clone was picked up one time. The chain is built from TRBV15 and TRBJ2-7, with 8 bases lining up with TRBD1. CDR3 length: 13 amino acids. Trimming cost V 3 bases and J 6 bases; bases outside gene matches: 4. CDR1 and CDR2 (germline): LNHNV, YYDKDF (reference sequence). The chain's CDR3 is CATSRATGGEQYF. DNA for the CDR3: TGTGCCACCAGCAGGGCTACAGGGGGCGAGCAGTACTTC.

The V call is TRBV5-1, the J call TRBJ2-1, with a weak D call TRBD2 (5 bases). CDR3 length: 16 residues. V dropped 3 bases and J dropped 0 bases, with 13 bases sitting between them. Germline assignment: CDR1 SGHRS and CDR2 YFSETQ. The CDR3 DNA sequence: TGCGCCAGCAGCTGGACCCCGGGGAGCTCCTACAATGAGCAGTTCTTC. Protein: CASSWTPGSSYNEQFF.

This clone was counted between two and nine times. The chain recombines TRBV7-2 with TRBJ1-5; 7 bases match TRBD1. Germline CDR1 and CDR2: SGHTA and FQGNSA. V dropped 5 bases and J dropped 6; count of bases not matched to a gene: 7. The CDR3 covers 14 residues. The chain's CDR3 is CASSPRQGGQPQHF. The CDR3 DNA reads TGTGCCAGCAGCCCCCGACAGGGTGGTCAGCCCCAGCATTTT.

The chain employs TRBV10-1 and TRBJ2-1; 12 bases are a match to TRBD2. Germline CDR1 WNHNN, CDR2 SYGVQD (reference sequence). J was trimmed by 9 bases and V by 4 bases; bases with no gene match: 4. The CDR3 has 14 residues. The CDR3 DNA follows: TGCGCCAGCAGTGGACTAGCGGGAGATGGTGAGCAGTTCTTC. Amino acids: CASSGLAGDGEQFF.

The rearrangement uses TRBV7-2 and TRBJ2-7, with D possibly matching TRBD1 (5 bases). The ends were cut back, 0 bases at V and 6 bases at J, with 9 bases in the middle. Germline CDR1 and CDR2: SGHTA and FQGNSA. The length of the CDR3 is 13 residues. CDR3 bases: TGTGCCAGCAGCTTAGCCGACAGCCCCGAGCAGTACTTC. This codes for CASSLADSPEQYF.

DNA for the CDR3: TGTGCCTGGCAGGGACAGGGGGCGAATGAGCAGTTCTTC. Its protein product is CAWQGQGANEQFF. The rearrangement uses TRBV30 and TRBJ2-1, with 12 bases fitting TRBD1. This CDR3 has 13 residues. After removal of 5 bases from V and 7 bases from J, the junction contained 3 bases not matched to a gene. Germline loops: CDR1 GTSNPN, CDR2 SVGIG (reference sequence).

This chain joins TRBV7-2 and TRBJ2-3; tentative D call: TRBD1 (5 bases). Germline V gene data show CDR1 as SGHTA and CDR2 as FQGNSA. Trimming left V 1 base short and J 3 bases short, with 8 bases between. The CDR3 runs 14 residues. The CDR3 coding sequence is TGTGCCAGCAGCTTAGACGCAGGGACAGATACGCAGTATTTT. Encoded protein: CASSLDAGTDTQYF.

As DNA, the CDR3 is TGCGCCAGCAGCAAACTGGGACAGGGGTTTTTGAACACCGGGGAGCTGTTTTTT. The encoded protein is CASSKLGQGFLNTGELFF. This rearrangement joins TRBV5-1 to TRBJ2-2, with TRBD1 matching 10 bases. The CDR3 loop spans 18 amino acids. The V and J ends lost 4 bases and 1 base, in that order; junction bases with no gene match: 10. CDR1 and CDR2 (germline): SGHRS, YFSETQ.